This paragraph covers one T cell receptor (beta chain) sequence. Germline V gives CDR1 SNHLY, CDR2 FYNNEI. The CDR3 contains 16 residues. V lost 2 bases to trimming and J lost 8 bases, with 21 bases between them. Followed over time, Seattle patients had been enrolled while infection was active. The source of the sample is a study of blood T cell repertoires in COVID-19. Authors' data handling: Quantification of nucleated cells was approximated via reference gene primer amplification. Profiling relied on immunoSEQ multiplex PCR, and the TCRdb table lists in-frame clones only, not all of them. Clone size and the V and J calls come from that table; the DNA yielded D and trimming. This table has about 310,000 clones, about 90% appearing once.

Sample: peripheral blood. The rearrangement uses TRBV2 and TRBJ1-2; D is unclear. This receptor was taken from a woman in her forties with COVID-19, enrolled during active disease. In DNA form, the CDR3 reads TGTGCCAGCAGTGAAACAGTCTTGGCAGACCTTGGGGGCTACACCTTC. Its protein product is CASSETVLADLGGYTF.